The rows below give T cell receptor beta chains drawn from one sample of a study of tumor-infiltrating lymphocytes in primary liver carcinoma. TCRdb itself ran the multiplex PCR reads through MiXCR, one entry per CDR3 protein. The sample consists of roughly 180,000 distinct CDR3 sequences, less than 65% of them appearing once. Sample: peripheral blood. All receptors derive from a man between 40 and 49 years old with primary liver carcinoma and hepatitis B virus infection. CDR3s include the opening cysteine and the closing phenylalanine or tryptophan. The D gene is left open where the match is weak. Size is omitted from some rows. Given values are once, few, many or a class for expanded clones.

>TRBV4-1|-|-|TRBJ1-5
CASSQEGSVNQPRHF
TGCGCCAGCAGCCAAGAAGGATCTGTAAATCAGCCCCGGCATTTT
>TRBV30|-|few|TRBJ2-3
CAWSDGPDRQYF
TGTGCCTGGAGCGATGGGCCGGATAGGCAGTATTTT
>TRBV6-1|-|-|TRBJ2-7
CASSASTGAYEQYF
TGTGCCAGCAGTGCATCGACAGGTGCCTACGAGCAGTACTTC
>TRBV6-1|-|-|TRBJ2-5
CASSEHRETQYF
TGTGCCAGCAGTGAACATCGGGAGACCCAGTACTTC
>TRBV6-6|-|-|TRBJ2-3
CASSPDRPSTDTQYF
TGTGCCAGCAGCCCGGACCGGCCCAGCACAGATACGCAGTATTTT
>TRBV7-8|TRBD1|-|TRBJ2-7
CASSPTGTGPYEQYF
TGTGCCAGCAGCCCAACCGGGACAGGCCCCTACGAGCAGTACTTC
>TRBV11-3|TRBD1|-|TRBJ2-5
CASSFGQGRETQYF
TGTGCCAGCAGCTTTGGACAGGGGAGAGAGACCCAGTACTTC
>TRBV29-1|-|-|TRBJ2-7
CSVDDGDSYEQYF
TGCAGCGTTGATGATGGGGACTCCTACGAGCAGTACTTC
>TRBV5-4|-|few|TRBJ2-1
CASSFWESHFNEQFF
TGTGCCAGCAGCTTCTGGGAGAGTCACTTCAATGAGCAGTTCTTC
>TRBV29-1|TRBD1|-|TRBJ1-2
CSVVAGGGYTF
TGCAGCGTTGTAGCAGGGGGTGGCTACACCTTC
>TRBV4-1|-|-|TRBJ2-7
CASSQGDGILPFYEQYF
TGCGCCAGCAGCCAAGGTGACGGGATACTTCCTTTTTACGAGCAGTACTTC
>TRBV4-1|-|-|TRBJ2-7
CASSKDQEFTSTYEQYF
TGCGCCAGCAGCAAAGATCAGGAATTTACGTCTACCTACGAGCAGTACTTC
>TRBV11-2|-|-|TRBJ2-7
CTSSLTCGAYEQYF
TGTACCAGCAGCTTAACCTGCGGAGCCTACGAGCAATACTTC
>TRBV28|TRBD2|-|TRBJ2-7
CASNSGRYEQYF
TGTGCCAGCAATAGCGGGAGGTACGAGCAGTACTTC
>TRBV6-6|TRBD1|few|TRBJ1-3
CASSWSGTAGNTIYF
TGTGCCAGCAGTTGGAGCGGGACAGCTGGAAACACCATATATTTT
>TRBV7-8|-|few|TRBJ2-2
CASSLLNTGFGNTGELFF
TGTGCCAGCAGCTTACTCAACACAGGGTTTGGGAACACCGGGGAGCTGTTTTTT
>TRBV28|TRBD2|-|TRBJ2-3
CASSLGLAGGGDTQCF
TGTGCCAGCAGCTTGGGACTAGCGGGAGGCGGGGATACGCAGTGTTTT
>TRBV29-1|-|-|TRBJ1-5
CSVAGLSNQPQHF
TGTAGCGTTGCGGGGCTTAGCAATCAGCCCCAGCATTTT
>TRBV6-1|TRBD2|few|TRBJ2-5
CASSEVTSGSWETQYF
TGTGCCAGCAGTGAAGTTACTAGCGGATCCTGGGAGACCCAGTACTTC
>TRBV4-1|-|few|TRBJ2-2
CASSQTSNTGELFF
TGCGCCAGCAGCCAAACTAGCAACACCGGGGAGCTGTTTTTT
>TRBV11-2|-|once|TRBJ2-7
CASNLVRGAYEQYF
TGTGCCAGCAACTTAGTCAGGGGCGCCTACGAACAGTACTTC
>TRBV11-2|-|once|TRBJ2-7
CVSSFRGGQYF
TGTGTCAGCAGCTTCCGAGGCGGGCAGTACTTC
>TRBV10-1|TRBD2|-|TRBJ2-1
CANSGGGNEQFF
TGCGCCAACAGCGGGGGTGGCAATGAGCAGTTCTTC
>TRBV24-1|-|-|TRBJ2-1
CATSVNRDAGRYNEQFF
TGTGCCACCAGTGTAAATCGAGACGCGGGCCGCTACAATGAGCAGTTCTTC